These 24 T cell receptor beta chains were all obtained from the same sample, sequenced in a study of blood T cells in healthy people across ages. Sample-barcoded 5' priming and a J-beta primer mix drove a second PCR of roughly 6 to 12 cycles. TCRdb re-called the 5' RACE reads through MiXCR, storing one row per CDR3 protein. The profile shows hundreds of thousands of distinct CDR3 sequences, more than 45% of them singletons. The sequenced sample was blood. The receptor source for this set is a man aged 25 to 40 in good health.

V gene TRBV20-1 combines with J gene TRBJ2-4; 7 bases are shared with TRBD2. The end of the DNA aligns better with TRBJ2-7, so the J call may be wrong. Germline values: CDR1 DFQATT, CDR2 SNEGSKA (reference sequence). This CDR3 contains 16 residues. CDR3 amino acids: CSARLAAKMGIYEQYF. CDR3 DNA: TGCAGTGCTAGACTAGCGGCAAAAATGGGGATCTACGAGCAGTACTTC.

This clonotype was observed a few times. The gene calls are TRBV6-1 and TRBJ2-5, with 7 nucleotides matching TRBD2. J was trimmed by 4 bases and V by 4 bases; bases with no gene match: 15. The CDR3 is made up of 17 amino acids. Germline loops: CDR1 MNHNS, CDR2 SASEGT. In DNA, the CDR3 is TGTGCCAGCAGTGTATACCCGACTAGCAAGGGCCGAGAGACCCAGTACTTC. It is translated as CASSVYPTSKGRETQYF.

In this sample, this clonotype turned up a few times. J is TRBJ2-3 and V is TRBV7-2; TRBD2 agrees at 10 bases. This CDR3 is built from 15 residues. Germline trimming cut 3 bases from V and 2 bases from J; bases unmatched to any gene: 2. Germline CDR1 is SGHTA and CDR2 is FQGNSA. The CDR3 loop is CASSFSGGITDTQYF. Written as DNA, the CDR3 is TGTGCCAGCAGCTTTAGCGGGGGGATCACAGATACGCAGTATTTT.

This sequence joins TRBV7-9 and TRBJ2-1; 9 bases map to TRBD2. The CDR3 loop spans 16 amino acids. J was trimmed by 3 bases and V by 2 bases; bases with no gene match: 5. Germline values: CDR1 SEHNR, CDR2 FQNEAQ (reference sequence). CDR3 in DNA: TGTGCCAGCAGCTTAATGGGACTAGCTGACTACAATGAGCAGTTCTTC. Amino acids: CASSLMGLADYNEQFF.

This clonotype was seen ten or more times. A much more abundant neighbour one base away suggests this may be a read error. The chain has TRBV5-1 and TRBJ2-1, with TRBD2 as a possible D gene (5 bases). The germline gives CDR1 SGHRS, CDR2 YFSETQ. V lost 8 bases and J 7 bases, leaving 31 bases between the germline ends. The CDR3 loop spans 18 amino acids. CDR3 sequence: CARPAAWRYDLEENEQFF. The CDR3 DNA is TGCGCCAGGCCAGCAGCTTGGAGGTATGACCTAGAGGAGAATGAGCAGTTCTTC.

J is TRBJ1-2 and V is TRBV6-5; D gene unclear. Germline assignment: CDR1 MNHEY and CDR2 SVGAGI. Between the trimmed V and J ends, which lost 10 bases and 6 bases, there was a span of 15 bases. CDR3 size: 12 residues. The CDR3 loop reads CATLSGDDGYTF. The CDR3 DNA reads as TGTGCCACCCTGAGCGGTGACGATGGCTACACCTTC.

As DNA, the CDR3 is TGTGCCAGCAGTTACCAACTTACCGGGACTAGCGGCCCCAACCTTGGTCGGGAAGAGACCCAGTACTTC. Translating it yields CASSYQLTGTSGPNLGREETQYF. The chain couples TRBV6-2 or TRBV6-3 to TRBJ2-5; TRBD2 agrees at 11 bases. The CDR3 is 23 amino acids. The V gene's germline CDR1 is MNHEY and CDR2 SVGEGT. J gave up 3 bases and V 2 bases, and 26 bases lay outside the gene matches.

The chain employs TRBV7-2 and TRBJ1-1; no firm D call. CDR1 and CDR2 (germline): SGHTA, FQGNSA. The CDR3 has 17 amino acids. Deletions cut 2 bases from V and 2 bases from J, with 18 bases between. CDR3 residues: CASSLMMVGRLNTEAFF. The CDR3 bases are TGTGCCAGCAGCTTAATGATGGTTGGGCGGCTAAACACTGAAGCTTTCTTT.

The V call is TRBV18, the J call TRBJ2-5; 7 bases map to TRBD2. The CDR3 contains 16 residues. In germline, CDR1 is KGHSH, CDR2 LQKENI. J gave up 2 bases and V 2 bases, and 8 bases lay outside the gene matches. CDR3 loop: CASSPARGTTQETQYF. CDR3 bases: TGTGCCAGCTCACCAGCGAGAGGGACTACGCAAGAGACCCAGTACTTC.

The CDR3 is CSSPGLAVCGANVLTF. The CDR3 DNA reads as TGCAGCTCACCGGGACTCGCCGTGTGCGGGGCCAACGTCCTGACTTTC. The chain uses TRBV29-1 and TRBJ2-6; D possibly corresponds to TRBD2 (6 bases). The V gene lost 8 bases and the J gene lost 4 bases, with 21 bases spanning the gap. Germline V gene data show CDR1 as SQVTM and CDR2 as ANQGSEA. The CDR3 runs to 16 residues.

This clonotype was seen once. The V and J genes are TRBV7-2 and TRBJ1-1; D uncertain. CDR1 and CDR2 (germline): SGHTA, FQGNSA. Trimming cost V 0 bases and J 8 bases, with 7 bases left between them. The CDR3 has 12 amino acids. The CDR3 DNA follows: TGTGCCAGCAGCTTAGCGCTGGCCGAAGCTTTCTTT. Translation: CASSLALAEAFF.

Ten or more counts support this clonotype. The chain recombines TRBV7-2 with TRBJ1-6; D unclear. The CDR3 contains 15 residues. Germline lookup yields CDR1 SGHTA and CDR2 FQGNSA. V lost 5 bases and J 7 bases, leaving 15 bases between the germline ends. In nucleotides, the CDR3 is TGTGCCAGCAGCCTTGTCGGCCCCCCCAATTCACCCCTCCACTTT. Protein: CASSLVGPPNSPLHF.

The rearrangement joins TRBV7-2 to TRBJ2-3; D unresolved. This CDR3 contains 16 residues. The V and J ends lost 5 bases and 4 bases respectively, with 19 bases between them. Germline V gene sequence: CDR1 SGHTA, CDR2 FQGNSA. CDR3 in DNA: TGTGCCAGCAGCGTAGTAGGTGGCTTTGGGGCAGATACGCAGTATTTT. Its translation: CASSVVGGFGADTQYF.

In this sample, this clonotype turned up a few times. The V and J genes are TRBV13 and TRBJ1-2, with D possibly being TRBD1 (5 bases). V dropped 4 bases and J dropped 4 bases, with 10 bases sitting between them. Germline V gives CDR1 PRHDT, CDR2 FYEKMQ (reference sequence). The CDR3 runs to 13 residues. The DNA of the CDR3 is TGTGCCAGCAGCTCATCCGGGACCTATGGCTACACCTTC. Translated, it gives CASSSSGTYGYTF.

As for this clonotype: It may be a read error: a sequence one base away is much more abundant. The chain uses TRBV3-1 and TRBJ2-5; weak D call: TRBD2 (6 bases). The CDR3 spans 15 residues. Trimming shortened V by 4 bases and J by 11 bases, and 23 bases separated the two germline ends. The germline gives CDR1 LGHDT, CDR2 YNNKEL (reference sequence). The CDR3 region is CASSLIRGLYDEQYF. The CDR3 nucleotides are TGTGCCAGCAGCCTAATAAGGGGACTGTATGATGAGCAGTACTTC.

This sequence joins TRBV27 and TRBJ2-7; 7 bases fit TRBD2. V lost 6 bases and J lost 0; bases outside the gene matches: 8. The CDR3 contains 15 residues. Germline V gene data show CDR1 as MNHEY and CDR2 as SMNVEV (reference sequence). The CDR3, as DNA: TGTGCCAGCAGCCCGGGGGGATTATCCTCCTACGAGCAGTACTTC. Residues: CASSPGGLSSYEQYF.

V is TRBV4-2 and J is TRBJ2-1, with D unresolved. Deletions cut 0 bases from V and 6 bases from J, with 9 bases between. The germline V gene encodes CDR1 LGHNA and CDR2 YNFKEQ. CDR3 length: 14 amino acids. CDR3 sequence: CASSQENYANEQFF. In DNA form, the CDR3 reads TGTGCCAGCAGCCAAGAAAACTATGCCAATGAGCAGTTCTTC.

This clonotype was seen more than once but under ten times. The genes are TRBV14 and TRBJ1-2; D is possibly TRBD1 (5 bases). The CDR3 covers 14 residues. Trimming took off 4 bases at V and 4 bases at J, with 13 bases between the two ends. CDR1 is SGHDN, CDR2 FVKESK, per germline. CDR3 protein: CASSPGHGPYGYTF. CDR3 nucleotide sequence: TGTGCCAGCAGCCCCGGACACGGCCCCTATGGCTACACCTTC.

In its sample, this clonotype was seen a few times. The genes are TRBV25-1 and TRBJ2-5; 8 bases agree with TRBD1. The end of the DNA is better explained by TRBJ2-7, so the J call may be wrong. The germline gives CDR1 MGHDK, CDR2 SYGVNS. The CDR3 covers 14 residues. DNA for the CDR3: TGTGCCAGCAGTGAGAGGACAGGGTTCCACGAGCAGTACTTC. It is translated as CASSERTGFHEQYF.

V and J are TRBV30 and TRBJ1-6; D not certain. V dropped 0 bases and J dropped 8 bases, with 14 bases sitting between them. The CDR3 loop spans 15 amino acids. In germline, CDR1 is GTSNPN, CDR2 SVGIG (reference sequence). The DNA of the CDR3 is TGTGCCTGGAGTGTACTTCCCATTGGTGATTCACCCCTCCACTTT. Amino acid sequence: CAWSVLPIGDSPLHF.

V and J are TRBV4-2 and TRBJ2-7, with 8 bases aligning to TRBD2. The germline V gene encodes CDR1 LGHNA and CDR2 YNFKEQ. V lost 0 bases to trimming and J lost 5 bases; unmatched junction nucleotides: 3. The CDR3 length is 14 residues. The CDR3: CASSQERGEDEQYF. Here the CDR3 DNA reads TGTGCCAGCAGCCAAGAGCGGGGGGAAGACGAGCAGTACTTC.

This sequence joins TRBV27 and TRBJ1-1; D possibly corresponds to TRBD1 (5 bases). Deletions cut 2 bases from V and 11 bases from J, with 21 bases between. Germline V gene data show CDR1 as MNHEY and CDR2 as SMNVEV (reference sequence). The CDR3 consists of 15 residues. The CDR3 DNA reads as TGTGCCAGCAGTTTAGCAGGGAATGGAAGATCCGCGGCTTTCTTT. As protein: CASSLAGNGRSAAFF.

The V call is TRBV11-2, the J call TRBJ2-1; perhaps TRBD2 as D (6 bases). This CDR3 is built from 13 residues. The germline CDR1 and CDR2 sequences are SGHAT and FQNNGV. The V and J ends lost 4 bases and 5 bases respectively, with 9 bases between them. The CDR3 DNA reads TGTGCCAGCAGCTCCCGGGGGAACAATGAGCAGTTCTTC. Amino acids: CASSSRGNNEQFF. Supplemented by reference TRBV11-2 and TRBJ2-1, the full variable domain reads EAGVAQSPRYKIIEKRQSVAFWCNPISGHATLYWYQQILGQGPKLLIQFQNNGVVDDSQLPKDRFSAERLKGVDSTLKIQPAKLEDSAVYLCASSSRGNNEQFFGPGTRLTVL.

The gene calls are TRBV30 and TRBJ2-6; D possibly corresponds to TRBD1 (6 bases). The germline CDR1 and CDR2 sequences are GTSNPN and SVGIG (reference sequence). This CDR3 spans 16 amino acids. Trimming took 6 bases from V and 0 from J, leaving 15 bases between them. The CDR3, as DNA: TGTGCCTGTCCAAATCAGGGGATCTCTGGGGCCAACGTCCTGACTTTC. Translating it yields CACPNQGISGANVLTF. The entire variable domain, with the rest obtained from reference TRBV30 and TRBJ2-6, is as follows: SQTIHQWPATLVQPVGSPLSLECTVEGTSNPNLYWYRQAAGRGLQLLFYSVGIGQISSEVPQNLSASRPQDRQFILSSKKLLLSDSGFYLCACPNQGISGANVLTFGAGSRLTVL.